This TCR beta chain was recorded in a study of tumour-infiltrating T cells in Burkitt lymphoma. Generated by immunoSEQ multiplex PCR, the TCRdb table keeps only in-frame clones and is missing some. The sample has roughly 9,200 clones; around two thirds are singletons. The CDR3 covers 14 residues. Germline values: CDR1 MDHEN, CDR2 SYDVKM. V lost 3 bases to trimming and J lost 6 bases, with 9 bases between them. The clonotype comes from a human donor with diffuse large B-cell lymphoma. Sample: tumor tissue. The genes are TRBV28 and TRBJ1-6, with D maybe TRBD1 (5 bases). CDR3 in DNA: TGTGCCAGCAGTTTGGGGGGTTCTAATTCACCCCTCCACTTT. This gives the protein CASSLGGSNSPLHF.